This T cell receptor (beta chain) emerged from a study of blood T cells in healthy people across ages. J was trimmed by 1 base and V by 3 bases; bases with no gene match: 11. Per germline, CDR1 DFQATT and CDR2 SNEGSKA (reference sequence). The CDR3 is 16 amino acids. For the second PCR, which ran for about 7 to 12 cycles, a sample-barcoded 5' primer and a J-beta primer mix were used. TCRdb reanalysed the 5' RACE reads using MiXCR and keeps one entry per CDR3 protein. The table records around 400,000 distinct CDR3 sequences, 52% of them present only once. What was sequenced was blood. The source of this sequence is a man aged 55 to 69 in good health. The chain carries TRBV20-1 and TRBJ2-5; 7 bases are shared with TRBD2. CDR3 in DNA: TGCAGTGCTAGGCTCACTAGCGCGCTCCTCCAAGAGACCCAGTACTTC. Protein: CSARLTSALLQETQYF.